This TCR beta chain was profiled in a study of memory CD4+ T cells and cytomegalovirus serostatus. Findings of the study overall: Of 150 to 200 reported CMV TCRbeta sequences, roughly 70 were found in memory CD4+ repertoires. The CMV-associated TCR signature appears largely within the CD4+ memory repertoire.

CDR3 size: 14 residues. V gave up 4 bases and J gave up 4 bases, with 13 bases separating them. The germline V gene has CDR1 SGHKS and CDR2 YYEKEE (reference sequence). A remark on this clone: The antigen is undetermined.

The sort gate was single viable CD3+CD4+CD8-CD45RO+ cells for memory CD4+ T cells. In the study's own analysis: Out-of-frame sequences were removed, leaving around 2,000,000 distinct TCRbeta sequences. Clones were sequenced by immunoSEQ multiplex PCR, and TCRdb holds only the in-frame ones, with some missing. V, J and clone size derive from that table, while D and trimming were established from the DNA sequence. This table has some 64,000 clones, 82% appearing once. Material: memory CD4+ T cells from blood. The sequence came from an adult in good health and CMV-seronegative. The J gene is TRBJ2-3, the V gene TRBV5-5; D may be TRBD2 (6 bases). CDR3 loop: CASSRRADSDTQYF. CDR3 DNA: TGTGCCAGCAGCCGGAGGGCGGACTCAGATACGCAGTATTTT.